Shown below are 2 T cell receptor beta chains from a single sample sequenced in a study of blood T cell repertoires in COVID-19. Using immunoSEQ multiplex PCR, the repertoire was profiled, and TCRdb retains in-frame clones only, with some absent. In the table there are 250,000 or so clones, about 83% of which are singletons. The sample comprised peripheral blood. Receptors were obtained from a man older than 75 with acute or convalescent COVID-19.

The rearrangement uses TRBV28 and TRBJ2-4; 7 positions match TRBD1. With V trimmed by 5 bases and J by 5 bases, 0 bases remained unmatched. This CDR3 region has 12 residues. Germline V CDR1 and CDR2: MDHEN, SYDVKM. Written as DNA, the CDR3 is TGTGCCAGCAGTCAGGGGGAAAACATTCAGTACTTC. It codes for CASSQGENIQYF.

A note on this clone: The sample contains more than one DNA sequence encoding this CDR3. The chain employs TRBV3-1 (or the pseudogene TRBV3-2) and TRBJ1-2, with a tentative D call TRBD1 (5 bases). Trimming took off 3 bases at V and 4 bases at J, with 6 bases between the two ends. This CDR3 contains 12 residues. CDR1 and CDR2 (germline): LGHDT, YNNKEL (reference sequence). Here the CDR3 reads CASSQDIYGYTF. The CDR3 DNA reads as TGTGCCAGCAGCCAGGACATCTATGGCTACACCTTC.